This note documents a single T cell receptor (beta chain) sequence. The antigen remains undetermined. The data derive from a study of T-cell reconstitution after alpha-beta-depleted transplantation in children. Overall study findings and caveats: Roughly two months post-transplant, alpha-beta T cells reportedly originated from several hundred graft clones that had expanded. A year post-transplant, T-cell counts and diversity derived mostly from newly produced T cells.

Unique molecular identifiers tagged the TCRbeta library. TCRdb reprocessed the PCR reads via MiXCR and lists one record per CDR3 protein. Of some 300,000 distinct CDR3 sequences listed, over 9.5% are singletons. V dropped 1 base and J dropped 4 bases, with 13 bases sitting between them. This CDR3 has 15 residues. Germline V gene data show CDR1 as MNHEY and CDR2 as SVGAGI. The TCR comes from a boy less than two years old with acute myeloid leukemia, due to receive a stem cell transplant. The rearrangement uses TRBV6-5 and TRBJ2-5, with D perhaps matching TRBD1 or TRBD2 (5 bases each). The sequencing here drew on PBMCs, taken before TCRalphabeta/CD19-depleted stem cell transplant. CDR3 coding DNA: TGTGCCAGCAGTTACTATGAGAGAGGGGCAGAGACCCAGTACTTC. Protein: CASSYYERGAETQYF.